These 8 T cell receptor delta chains share one sample of origin, sequenced in a study of gamma-delta T cells after stem cell transplantation. TCRdb reran clone calling via CATT on the RT-PCR reads. Altogether approximately 4,200 delta-chain clones are present, 1.9% being singletons, with the ten largest covering about 33%. The source material was gamma-delta T cells. The receptors originated from a human donor. It is not recorded whose cells these are; they may come from a transplant donor.

V usage is TRDV2 and J usage is TRDJ1; TRDD3 aligns across 12 bases. CDR1 is GEAIGNYY and CDR2 is EKD in the germline V gene. CDR3 length equals 18 residues. V lost 3 bases to trimming and J lost 7 bases; unmatched junction nucleotides: 17. This CDR3 is CACDDLTGGYSDFGKLIF. DNA of the CDR3: TGTGCCTGTGACGATTTAACTGGGGGATACAGCGATTTTGGTAAACTCATCTTT.

This clone was seen ten or more times. A far bigger clonotype differs at one base, so this is likely a read error. J is TRDJ3 and V is TRDV2; 8 bases line up with TRDD3. CDR1 GEAIGNYY and CDR2 EKD come from the germline V gene. There are 19 residues in the CDR3. In DNA form, the CDR3 reads TGTGCCTGTGGCACCACTGGGGGCTATAGCTCCTGGGACACCCGACAGATGTTTTTC. Amino acid sequence: CACGTTGGYSSWDTRQMFF.

This clone was observed a few times. TCRdb's protein for this DNA is that of a much larger clone and differs from the translation at residue 16, likely a read error; the protein shown is the DNA translation. The chain combines TRDV2 with TRDJ1, with 13 nucleotides matching TRDD3. In germline, CDR1 is GEAIGNYY, CDR2 EKD. The CDR3 length is 18 residues. CDR3 nucleotide sequence: TGTGCCTGTGACACGCTGACTGGGGGATACGAGAACACCGATAAACCCATCTTT. Protein sequence: CACDTLTGGYENTDKPIF.

This clone is deemed medium-sized. This chain links TRDV2 with TRDJ1; 8 nucleotides agree with TRDD3. Germline V gene data show CDR1 as GEAIGNYY and CDR2 as EKD. The CDR3 is 16 residues long. The junction had 5 bases not matched to a gene; V was cut back by 0 bases and J by 0 bases. The CDR3 DNA reads as TGTGCCTGTGACACCGTCTGGGGGACGTACACCGATAAACTCATCTTT. Translating it yields CACDTVWGTYTDKLIF.

The V and J genes are TRDV2 and TRDJ1; 11 nucleotides agree with TRDD3. V lost 0 bases, J lost 4 bases, and 9 bases stayed unmatched. The V gene's germline CDR1 is GEAIGNYY and CDR2 EKD. The CDR3 runs 17 residues. CDR3 protein: CACDTVGGYGRDDKLIF. In DNA, the CDR3 is TGTGCCTGTGACACCGTTGGGGGATACGGCAGGGACGATAAACTCATCTTT.

Only a few counts were recorded for this clone. A read error is likely here: a far larger clone is one base away. This specimen includes other DNA sequences encoding the same CDR3. This chain uses TRDV2 with TRDJ1; possibly TRDD3 for D (5 bases). Deletions cut 0 bases from V and 0 bases from J, with 13 bases between. The CDR3 covers 16 residues. CDR1 and CDR2 from the germline V gene are GEAIGNYY and EKD. As DNA, the CDR3 is TGTGCCTGTGACACCGTTGGGGAGGCGTACACCGATAAACTCATCTTT. Translation gives CACDTVGEAYTDKLIF.

This clone is large (0.1 to 1%) within its sample. Within the sample, other DNA sequences also encode this same CDR3. This chain connects TRDV2 to TRDJ1; 12 bases are a match to TRDD3. The V and J ends lost 2 bases and 0 bases, in that order; junction bases with no gene match: 21. The CDR3 covers 22 residues. Germline-derived CDR1 and CDR2 are GEAIGNYY and EKD. The CDR3 DNA is TGTGCCTGTGACATTCTGGGGGATACGCGGGACCGCAAGGACGTTTACACCGATAAACTCATCTTT. Its translation: CACDILGDTRDRKDVYTDKLIF.

This clone turned up a few times. The protein held in TCRdb is that of a much larger clone and does not match this DNA's translation at residue 4, likely because of a read error; the protein shown is translated from the DNA. The rearrangement links TRDV2 to TRDJ1; D remains unclear. V lost 4 bases, J lost 0 bases, and 14 bases lay in between. The germline gives CDR1 GEAIGNYY, CDR2 EKD. The CDR3 contains 15 residues. The CDR3 here is CACETLSGYTDKLIF. CDR3 nucleotide sequence: TGTGCCTGTGAAACCCTATCCGGTTACACCGATAAACTCATCTTT.